The clone carrying this T cell receptor beta chain has a count of ten or more. What it binds is not known. These data are taken from a study of T cells after yellow fever vaccination. Findings and limits, study-wide: Most primary-vaccination clones reappeared after the booster (just under 98% CD4, about 90% CD8).

Trimming took 3 bases from V and 2 from J, leaving 7 bases between them. There are 13 residues in the CDR3. TCRdb redid the calling of the 5' RACE reads with MiXCR, one entry per CDR3 protein. Of about 400,000 distinct CDR3 sequences listed, roughly 6.2% are singletons. The sample in question was PBMCs, obtained 5 days after the yellow fever booster vaccination. This clonotype was obtained from a man aged 30 to 39 who received the YFV17D yellow fever vaccine. V gene TRBV12-3 or TRBV12-4 combines with J gene TRBJ1-2, with D maybe TRBD1 (5 bases). CDR3 protein: CASSLRQNYGYTF. The CDR3 DNA reads TGTGCCAGCAGTTTGAGACAGAACTATGGCTACACCTTC.